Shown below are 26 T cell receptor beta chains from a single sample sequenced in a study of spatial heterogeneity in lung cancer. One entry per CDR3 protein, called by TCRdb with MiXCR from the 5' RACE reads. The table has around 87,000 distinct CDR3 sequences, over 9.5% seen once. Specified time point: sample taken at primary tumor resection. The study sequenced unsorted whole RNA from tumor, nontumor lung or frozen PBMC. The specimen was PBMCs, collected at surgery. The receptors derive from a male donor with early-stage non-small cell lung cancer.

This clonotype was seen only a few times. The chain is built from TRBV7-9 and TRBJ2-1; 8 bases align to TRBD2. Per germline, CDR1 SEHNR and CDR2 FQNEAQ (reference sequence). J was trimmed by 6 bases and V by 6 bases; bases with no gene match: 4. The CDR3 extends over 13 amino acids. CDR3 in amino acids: CASSVAGSNEQFF. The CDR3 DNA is TGTGCCAGCAGTGTAGCGGGGTCCAATGAGCAGTTCTTC. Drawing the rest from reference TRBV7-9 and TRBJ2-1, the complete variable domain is DTGVSQNPRHKITKRGQNVTFRCDPISEHNRLYWYRQTLGQGPEFLTYFQNEAQLEKSRLLSDRFSAERPKGSFSTLEIQRTEQGDSAMYLCASSVAGSNEQFFGPGTRLTVL.

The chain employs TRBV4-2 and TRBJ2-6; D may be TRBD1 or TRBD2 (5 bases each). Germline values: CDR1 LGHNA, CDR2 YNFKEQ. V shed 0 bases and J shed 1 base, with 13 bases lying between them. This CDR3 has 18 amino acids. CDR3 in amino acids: CASSQDPGTRSGANVLTF. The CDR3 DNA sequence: TGTGCCAGCAGCCAAGACCCAGGGACCAGATCTGGGGCCAACGTCCTGACTTTC.

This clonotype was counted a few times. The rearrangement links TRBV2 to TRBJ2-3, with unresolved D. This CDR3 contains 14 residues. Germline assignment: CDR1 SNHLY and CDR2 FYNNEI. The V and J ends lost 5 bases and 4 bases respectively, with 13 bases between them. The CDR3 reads CASSSRPLPDTQYF. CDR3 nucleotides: TGTGCCAGCAGTTCGCGACCGCTCCCAGATACGCAGTATTTT.

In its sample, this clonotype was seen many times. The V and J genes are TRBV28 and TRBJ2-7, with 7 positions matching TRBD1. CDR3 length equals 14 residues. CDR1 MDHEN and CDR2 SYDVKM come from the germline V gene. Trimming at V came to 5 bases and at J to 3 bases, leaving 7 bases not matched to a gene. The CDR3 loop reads CASSAPGQHYEQYF. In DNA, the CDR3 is TGTGCCAGCAGTGCTCCGGGACAGCACTACGAGCAGTACTTC.

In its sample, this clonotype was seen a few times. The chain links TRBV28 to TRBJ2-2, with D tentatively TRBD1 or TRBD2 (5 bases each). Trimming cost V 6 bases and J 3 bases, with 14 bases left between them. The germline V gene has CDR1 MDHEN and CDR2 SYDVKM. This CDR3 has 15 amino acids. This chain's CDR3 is CASRGRKEHTGELFF. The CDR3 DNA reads TGTGCCAGCAGGGGACGGAAAGAGCACACCGGGGAGCTGTTTTTT.

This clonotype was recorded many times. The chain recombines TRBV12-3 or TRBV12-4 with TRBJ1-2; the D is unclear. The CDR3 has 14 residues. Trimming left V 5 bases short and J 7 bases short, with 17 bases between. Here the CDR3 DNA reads TGTGCCAGCAGTCCGACCCGACGATCGGCTGGCTACACCTTC. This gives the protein CASSPTRRSAGYTF.

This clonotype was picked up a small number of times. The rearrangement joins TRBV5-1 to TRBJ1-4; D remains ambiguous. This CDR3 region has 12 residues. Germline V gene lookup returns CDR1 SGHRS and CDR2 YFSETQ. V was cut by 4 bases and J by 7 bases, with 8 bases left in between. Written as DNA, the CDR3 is TGCGCCAGCAGCCTGGATTTTGAAAAACTGTTTTTT. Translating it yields CASSLDFEKLFF. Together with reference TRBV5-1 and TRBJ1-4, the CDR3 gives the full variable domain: KAGVTQTPRYLIKTRGQQVTLSCSPISGHRSVSWYQQTPGQGLQFLFEYFSETQRNKGNFPGRFSGRQFSNSRSEMNVSTLELGDSALYLCASSLDFEKLFFGSGTQLSVL.

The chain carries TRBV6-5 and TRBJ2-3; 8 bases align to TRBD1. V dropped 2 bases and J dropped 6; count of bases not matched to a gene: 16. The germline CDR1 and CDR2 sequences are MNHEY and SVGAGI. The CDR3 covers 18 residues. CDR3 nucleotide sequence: TGTGCCAGCAGTTACCCAAACAGGGGGGCTATTTGGTCCGATACGCAGTATTTT. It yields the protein CASSYPNRGAIWSDTQYF.

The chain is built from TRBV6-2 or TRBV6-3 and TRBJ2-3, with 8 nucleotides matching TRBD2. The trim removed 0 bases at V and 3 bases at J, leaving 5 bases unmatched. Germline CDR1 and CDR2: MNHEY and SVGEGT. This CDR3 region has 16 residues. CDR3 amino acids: CASSYSTGRATDTQYF. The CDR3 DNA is TGTGCCAGCAGTTACTCGACCGGGAGGGCTACAGATACGCAGTATTTT.

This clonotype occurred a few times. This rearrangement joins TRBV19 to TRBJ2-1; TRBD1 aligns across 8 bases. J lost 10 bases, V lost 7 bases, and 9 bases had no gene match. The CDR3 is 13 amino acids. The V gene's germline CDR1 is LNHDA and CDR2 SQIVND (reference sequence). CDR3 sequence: CASTLPPGGEQFF. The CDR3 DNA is TGTGCCAGTACCCTTCCCCCAGGGGGCGAGCAGTTCTTC.

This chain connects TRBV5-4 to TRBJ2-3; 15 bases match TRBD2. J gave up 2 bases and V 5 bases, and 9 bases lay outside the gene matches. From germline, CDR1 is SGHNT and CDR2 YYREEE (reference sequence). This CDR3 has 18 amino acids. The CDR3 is CASRLEGLAGGLTDTQYF. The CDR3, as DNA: TGTGCCAGCAGACTGGAGGGACTAGCGGGAGGTCTCACAGATACGCAGTATTTT.

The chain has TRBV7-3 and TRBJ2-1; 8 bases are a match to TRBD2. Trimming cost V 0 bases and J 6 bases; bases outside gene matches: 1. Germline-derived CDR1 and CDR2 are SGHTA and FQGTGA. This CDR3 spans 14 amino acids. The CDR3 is CASSLTTSVNEQFF. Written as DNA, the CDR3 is TGTGCCAGCAGCTTAACGACTAGCGTCAATGAGCAGTTCTTC.

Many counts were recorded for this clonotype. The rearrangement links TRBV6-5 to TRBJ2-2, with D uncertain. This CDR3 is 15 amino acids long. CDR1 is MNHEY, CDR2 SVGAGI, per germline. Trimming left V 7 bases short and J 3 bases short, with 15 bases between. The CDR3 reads CASTPNGLDTGELFF. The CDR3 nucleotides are TGTGCCAGCACGCCCAATGGGTTAGACACCGGGGAGCTGTTTTTT.

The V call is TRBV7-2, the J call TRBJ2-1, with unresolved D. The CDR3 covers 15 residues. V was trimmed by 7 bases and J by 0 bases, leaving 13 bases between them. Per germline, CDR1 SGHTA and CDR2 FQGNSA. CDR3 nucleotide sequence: TGTGCCAGCACCCCTGAGGCTAGCTCCTACAATGAGCAGTTCTTC. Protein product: CASTPEASSYNEQFF. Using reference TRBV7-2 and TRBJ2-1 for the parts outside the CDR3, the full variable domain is GAGVSQSPSNKVTEKGKDVELRCDPISGHTALYWYRQSLGQGLEFLIYFQGNSAPDKSGLPSDRFSAERTGGSVSTLTIQRTQQEDSAVYLCASTPEASSYNEQFFGPGTRLTVL.

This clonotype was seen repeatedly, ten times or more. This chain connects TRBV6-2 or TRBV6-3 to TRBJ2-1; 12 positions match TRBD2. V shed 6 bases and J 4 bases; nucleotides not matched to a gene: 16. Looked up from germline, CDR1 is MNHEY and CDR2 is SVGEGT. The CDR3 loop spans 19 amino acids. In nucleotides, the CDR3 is TGTGCCAGCAGCCTCCGGCCGCCGCTAGCGGGAGGGTTGTACAATGAGCAGTTCTTC. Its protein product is CASSLRPPLAGGLYNEQFF.

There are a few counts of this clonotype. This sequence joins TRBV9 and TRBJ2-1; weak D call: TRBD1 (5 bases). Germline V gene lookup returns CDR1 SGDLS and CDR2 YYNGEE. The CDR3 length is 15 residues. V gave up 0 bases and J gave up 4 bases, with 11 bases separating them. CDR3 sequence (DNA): TGTGCCAGCAGCGTAGCGCAGGGCGAGTACAATGAGCAGTTCTTC. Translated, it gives CASSVAQGEYNEQFF.

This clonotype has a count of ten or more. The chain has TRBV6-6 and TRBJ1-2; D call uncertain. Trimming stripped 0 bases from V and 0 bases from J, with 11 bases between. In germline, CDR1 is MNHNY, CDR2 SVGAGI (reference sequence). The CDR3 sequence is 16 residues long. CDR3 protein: CASSYSPEISNYGYTF. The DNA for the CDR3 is TGTGCCAGCAGTTACTCCCCCGAGATATCTAACTATGGCTACACCTTC.

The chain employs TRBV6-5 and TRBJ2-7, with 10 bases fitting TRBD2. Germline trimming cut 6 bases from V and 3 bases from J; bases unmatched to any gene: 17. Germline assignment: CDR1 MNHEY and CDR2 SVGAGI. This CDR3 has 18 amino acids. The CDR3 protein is CASSAGTSAFGAYYEQYF. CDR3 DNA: TGTGCCAGCAGCGCCGGGACTAGCGCCTTTGGTGCCTACTACGAGCAGTACTTC.

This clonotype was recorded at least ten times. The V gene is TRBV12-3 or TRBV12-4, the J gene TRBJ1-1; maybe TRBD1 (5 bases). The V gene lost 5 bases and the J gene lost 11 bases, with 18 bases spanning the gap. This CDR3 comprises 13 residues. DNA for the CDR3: TGTGCCAGCAGTCGCGTCCCCCGGGACTGGGCTTTCTTT. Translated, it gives CASSRVPRDWAFF.

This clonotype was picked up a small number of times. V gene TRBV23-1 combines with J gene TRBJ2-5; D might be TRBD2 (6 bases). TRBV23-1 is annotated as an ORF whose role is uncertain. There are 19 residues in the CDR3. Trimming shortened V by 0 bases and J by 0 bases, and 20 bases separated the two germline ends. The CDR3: CASSQSWRGSSPHQETQYF. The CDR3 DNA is TGCGCCAGCAGTCAATCGTGGAGGGGTTCTTCCCCCCACCAAGAGACCCAGTACTTC.

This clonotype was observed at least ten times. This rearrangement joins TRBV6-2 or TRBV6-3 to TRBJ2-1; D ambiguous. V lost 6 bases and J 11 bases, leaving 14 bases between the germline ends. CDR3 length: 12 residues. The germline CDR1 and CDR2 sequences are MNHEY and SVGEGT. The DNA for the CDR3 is TGTGCCAGCAGCCCGGTTGGGAACAAGCAGTTCTTC. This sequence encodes CASSPVGNKQFF.

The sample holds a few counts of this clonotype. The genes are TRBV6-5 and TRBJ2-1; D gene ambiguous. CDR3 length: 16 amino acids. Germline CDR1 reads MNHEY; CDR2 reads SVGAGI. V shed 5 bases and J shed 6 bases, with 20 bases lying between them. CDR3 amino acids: CASSALPRAPPNEQFF. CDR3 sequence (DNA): TGTGCCAGCAGTGCGCTTCCTAGGGCCCCCCCCAATGAGCAGTTCTTC.

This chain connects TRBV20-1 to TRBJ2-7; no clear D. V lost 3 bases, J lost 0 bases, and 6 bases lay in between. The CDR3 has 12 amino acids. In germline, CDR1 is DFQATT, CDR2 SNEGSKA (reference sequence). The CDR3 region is CSARSNSYEQYF. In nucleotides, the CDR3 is TGCAGTGCTAGGTCTAACTCCTACGAGCAGTACTTC.

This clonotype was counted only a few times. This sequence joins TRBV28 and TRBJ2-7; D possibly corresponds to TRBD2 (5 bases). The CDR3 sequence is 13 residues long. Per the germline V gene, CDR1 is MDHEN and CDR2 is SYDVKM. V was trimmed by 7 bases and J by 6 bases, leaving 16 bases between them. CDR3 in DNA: TGTGCCAGCAAGACGGGGTCTCGGGGCGAGCAGTACTTC. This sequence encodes CASKTGSRGEQYF.

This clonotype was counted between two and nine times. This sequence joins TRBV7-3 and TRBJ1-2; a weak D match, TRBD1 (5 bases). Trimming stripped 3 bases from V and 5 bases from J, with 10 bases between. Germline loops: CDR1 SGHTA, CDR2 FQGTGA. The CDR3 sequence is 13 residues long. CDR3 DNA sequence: TGTGCCAGCAGCTTCGACAGCCAGTATGGCTACACCTTC. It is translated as CASSFDSQYGYTF.

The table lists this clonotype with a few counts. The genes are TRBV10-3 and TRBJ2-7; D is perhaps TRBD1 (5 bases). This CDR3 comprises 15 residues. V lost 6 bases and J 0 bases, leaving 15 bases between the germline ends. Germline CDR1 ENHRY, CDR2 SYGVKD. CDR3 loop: CAIRGDRADSYEQYF. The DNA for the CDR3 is TGTGCCATCAGAGGCGACAGAGCAGACTCCTACGAGCAGTACTTC.